Presented here are 2 T cell receptor beta chains from one specimen sequenced in a study of blood T cells in healthy people across ages. Then a second PCR, running roughly 7 to 11 cycles, was carried out with a sample-barcoded 5' primer and a J-beta primer mix. In TCRdb, the 5' RACE reads were re-called with MiXCR into one record per CDR3 protein. The table lists 600,000 to 1,000,000 distinct CDR3 sequences, 25% of them singletons. These data were also reused for a study on T cells of mothers and their children.

The sequenced sample was blood. The receptor set was obtained from a boy under 18 in good health.

This rearrangement joins TRBV3-1 to TRBJ2-7, with 7 bases lining up with TRBD1. The CDR3 has 15 amino acids. Germline trimming cut 4 bases from V and 3 bases from J; bases unmatched to any gene: 9. Per the germline V gene, CDR1 is LGHDT and CDR2 is YNNKEL (reference sequence). This CDR3 reads CASSPTERQGYEQYF. The CDR3 coding sequence is TGTGCCAGCAGCCCGACCGAAAGACAGGGCTACGAGCAGTACTTC.

This clonotype has more than one count but fewer than ten. V is TRBV20-1 and J is TRBJ1-6; D is possibly TRBD1 (5 bases). Germline assignment: CDR1 DFQATT and CDR2 SNEGSKA (reference sequence). With 0 bases removed from V and 8 bases from J, the gap between germline ends came to 11 bases. This CDR3 is 14 amino acids long. CDR3 amino acids: CSARDWGEDSPLHF. CDR3 DNA sequence: TGCAGTGCTAGAGATTGGGGGGAGGATTCACCCCTCCACTTT.